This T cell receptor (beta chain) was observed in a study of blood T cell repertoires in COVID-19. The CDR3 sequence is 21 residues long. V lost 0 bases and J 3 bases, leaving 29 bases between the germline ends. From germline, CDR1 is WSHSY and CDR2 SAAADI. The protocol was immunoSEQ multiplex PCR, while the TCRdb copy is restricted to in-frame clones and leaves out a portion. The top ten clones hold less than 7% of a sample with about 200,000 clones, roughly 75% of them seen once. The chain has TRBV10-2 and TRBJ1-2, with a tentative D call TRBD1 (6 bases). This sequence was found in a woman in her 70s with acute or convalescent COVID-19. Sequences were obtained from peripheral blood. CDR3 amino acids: CASSESQSGALGQRFDYGYTF. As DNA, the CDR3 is TGCGCCAGCAGTGAGTCGCAGAGTGGGGCCCTGGGACAACGATTTGACTATGGCTACACCTTC.